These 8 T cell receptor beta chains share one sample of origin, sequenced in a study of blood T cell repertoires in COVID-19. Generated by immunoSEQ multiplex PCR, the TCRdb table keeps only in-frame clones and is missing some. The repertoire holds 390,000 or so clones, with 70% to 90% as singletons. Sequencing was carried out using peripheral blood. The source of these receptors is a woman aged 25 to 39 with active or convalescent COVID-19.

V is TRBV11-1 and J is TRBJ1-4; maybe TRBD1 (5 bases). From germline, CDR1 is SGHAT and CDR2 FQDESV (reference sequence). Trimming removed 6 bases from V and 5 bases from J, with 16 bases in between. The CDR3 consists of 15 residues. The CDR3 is CASSQTGDRNEKLFF. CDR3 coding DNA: TGTGCCAGCAGTCAAACAGGCGACCGGAATGAAAAACTGTTTTTT.

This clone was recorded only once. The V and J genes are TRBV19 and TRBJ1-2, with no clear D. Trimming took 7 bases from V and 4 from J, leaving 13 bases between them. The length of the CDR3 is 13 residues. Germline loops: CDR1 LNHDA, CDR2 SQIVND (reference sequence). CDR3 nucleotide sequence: TGTGCCAGTACCCCGGGAATCTCCTATGGCTACACCTTC. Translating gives CASTPGISYGYTF.

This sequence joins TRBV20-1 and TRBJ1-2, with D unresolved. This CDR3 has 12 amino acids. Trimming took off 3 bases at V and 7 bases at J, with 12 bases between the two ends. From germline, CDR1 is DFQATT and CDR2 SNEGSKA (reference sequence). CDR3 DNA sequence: TGCAGTGCTAGTGAACTTGGTGGTGGCTACACCTTC. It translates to CSASELGGGYTF.

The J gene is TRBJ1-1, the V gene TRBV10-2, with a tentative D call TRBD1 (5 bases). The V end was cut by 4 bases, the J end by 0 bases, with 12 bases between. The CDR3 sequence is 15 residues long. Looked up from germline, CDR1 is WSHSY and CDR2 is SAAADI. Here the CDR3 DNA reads TGCGCCAGCAGTGGGGACGGGAGATTGAACACTGAAGCTTTCTTT. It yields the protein CASSGDGRLNTEAFF.

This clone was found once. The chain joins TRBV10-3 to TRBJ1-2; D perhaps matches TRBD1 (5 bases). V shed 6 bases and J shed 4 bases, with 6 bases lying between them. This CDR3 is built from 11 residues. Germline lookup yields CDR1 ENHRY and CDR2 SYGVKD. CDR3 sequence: CAISDSYGYTF. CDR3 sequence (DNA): TGTGCCATCAGCGACAGCTATGGCTACACCTTC.

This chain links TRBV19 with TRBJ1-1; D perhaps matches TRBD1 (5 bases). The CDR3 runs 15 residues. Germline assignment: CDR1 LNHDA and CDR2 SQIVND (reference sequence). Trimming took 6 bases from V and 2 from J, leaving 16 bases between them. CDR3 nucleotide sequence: TGTGCCAGTAGCGATCTGGTAGGGGCCAACACTGAAGCTTTCTTT. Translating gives CASSDLVGANTEAFF.

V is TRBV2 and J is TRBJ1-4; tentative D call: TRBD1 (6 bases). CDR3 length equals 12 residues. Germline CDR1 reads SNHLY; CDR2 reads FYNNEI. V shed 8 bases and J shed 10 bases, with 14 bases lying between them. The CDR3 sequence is CASLGQIRKLFF. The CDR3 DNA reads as TGTGCCAGCCTCGGACAGATTAGAAAACTGTTTTTT.

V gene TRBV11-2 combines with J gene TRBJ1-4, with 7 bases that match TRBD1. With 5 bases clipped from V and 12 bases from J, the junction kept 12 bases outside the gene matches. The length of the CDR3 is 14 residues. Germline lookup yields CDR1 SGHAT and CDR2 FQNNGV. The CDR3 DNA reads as TGTGCCAGCAGCCAGTCTAGACAGGGTTTGGAACTGTTTTTT. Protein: CASSQSRQGLELFF.